One and the same sample provided the 32 T cell receptor beta chains below, sequenced in a study of cytomegalovirus exposure and HLA in healthy donors. The primer mix had 60 Vbeta and 13 Jbeta primers. TCRdb's table, derived via immunoSEQ multiplex PCR, lists solely in-frame clones and lacks some. The sample records about 87,000 clones, about 8% being singletons. The sequenced sample was PBMCs. The receptors were gathered from a man aged 45-65 years in good health and CMV-seronegative.

The table lists this clone with a few counts. The chain recombines TRBV10-3 with TRBJ2-7, with TRBD1 matching 8 bases. Germline CDR1 and CDR2: ENHRY and SYGVKD. V gave up 7 bases and J gave up 3 bases; unmatched junction bases: 8. This CDR3 spans 14 amino acids. The CDR3 protein is CAITSGQGNYEQYF. As DNA, the CDR3 is TGTGCCATCACATCAGGACAGGGCAACTACGAGCAGTACTTC.

Regarding this clone: A read error is likely, as this CDR3 ends without the conserved phenylalanine or tryptophan. The chain recombines TRBV4-1 with TRBJ1-2; the match to TRBD1 covers 7 bases. In germline, CDR1 is MGHRA, CDR2 YSYEKL. V was clipped by 2 bases and J by 6 bases; unmatched bases: 12. The CDR3 sequence is 16 residues long. Here the CDR3 DNA reads TGCGCCAGCAGCCAACGGGCAGGGGGAGTCCCCGATGGCTACACCGTC. Protein: CASSQRAGGVPDGYTV.

In its sample, this clone was seen once. The V call is TRBV4-1, the J call TRBJ2-5, with 8 nucleotides matching TRBD2. The end of the DNA is better explained by TRBJ2-7, so the J call may be wrong. Germline CDR1 and CDR2: MGHRA and YSYEKL. This CDR3 spans 16 amino acids. CDR3 sequence reads: CASSQEVAGSFYEQYF. In DNA, the CDR3 is TGCGCCAGCAGCCAAGAGGTAGCGGGGAGCTTCTACGAGCAGTACTTC.

Concerning this clone: One end of the junction is discordant with germline, which a read error may explain. J is TRBJ2-2 and V is TRBV9, with TRBD2 matching 7 bases. Germline loops: CDR1 SGDLS, CDR2 YYNGEE. CDR3 size: 14 residues. CDR3 region: CASGGGGYTGEMFF. In nucleotides, the CDR3 is TGTGCCAGCGGAGGCGGGGGATACACCGGGGAGATGTTTTTC.

J is TRBJ2-7 and V is TRBV6-6; TRBD1 matches 7 bases. V dropped 4 bases and J dropped 0; count of bases not matched to a gene: 3. CDR1 is MNHNY and CDR2 is SVGAGI in the germline V gene (reference sequence). The CDR3 covers 14 residues. The CDR3 here is CASSSGTASYEQYF. The CDR3 bases are TGTGCCAGCAGTTCCGGGACAGCCTCCTACGAGCAGTACTTC.

The J gene is TRBJ1-6, the V gene TRBV19, with no clear D. Trimming shortened V by 5 bases and J by 5 bases, and 16 bases separated the two germline ends. The CDR3 length is 16 residues. The germline CDR1 and CDR2 sequences are LNHDA and SQIVND (reference sequence). CDR3 nucleotides: TGTGCCAGTAGTCCCTCGGGGAGCAACAATAATTCACCCCTCCACTTT. Protein product: CASSPSGSNNNSPLHF. The full variable domain, with the rest looked up from reference TRBV19 and TRBJ1-6, is DGGITQSPKYLFRKEGQNVTLSCEQNLNHDAMYWYRQDPGQGLRLIYYSQIVNDFQKGDIAEGYSVSREKKESFPLTVTSAQKNPTAFYLCASSPSGSNNNSPLHFGNGTRLTVT.

The V gene is TRBV27, the J gene TRBJ2-2, with 9 nucleotides matching TRBD2. Germline CDR1 MNHEY, CDR2 SMNVEV (reference sequence). J lost 8 bases, V lost 3 bases, and 7 bases had no gene match. The CDR3 is 15 amino acids. This CDR3 reads CASSFYSGRGGELFF. Here the CDR3 DNA reads TGTGCCAGCAGTTTCTATAGCGGGAGAGGTGGGGAGCTGTTTTTT.

The chain couples TRBV11-3 to TRBJ2-1; 8 positions match TRBD2. The J segment lost 12 bases and the V segment lost 5 bases, leaving 15 bases of the junction unmatched. The CDR3 is 15 amino acids. Germline V gene data show CDR1 as SGHNT and CDR2 as YENEEA. The CDR3: CASSPGGSQTSVQFF. Here the CDR3 DNA reads TGTGCCAGCAGCCCGGGGGGGTCGCAGACAAGCGTGCAGTTCTTC.

This clone turned up a few times. Within the sample, other DNA sequences also encode this same CDR3. The chain carries TRBV5-1 and TRBJ1-6, with no clear D. Per germline, CDR1 SGHRS and CDR2 YFSETQ. Trimming shortened V by 0 bases and J by 10 bases, and 8 bases separated the two germline ends. The CDR3 runs 13 residues. CDR3 sequence (DNA): TGCGCCAGCAGCTTGGAAAGGGAGTCACCCCTCCACTTT. This codes for CASSLERESPLHF.

The chain has TRBV9 and TRBJ2-3; D not resolved. This CDR3 is 13 amino acids long. Trimming cost V 1 base and J 2 bases, with 5 bases left between them. Germline values: CDR1 SGDLS, CDR2 YYNGEE. The CDR3 nucleotides are TGTGCCAGCAGCGTATCCAACACAGATACGCAGTATTTT. Translating gives CASSVSNTDTQYF.

CDR3: CASSLDRRDDAQYF. DNA of the CDR3: TGTGCCAGCAGCTTAGATCGCAGGGATGATGCGCAGTATTTT. The chain uses TRBV7-8 and TRBJ2-3; TRBD1 is a possible D gene (5 bases). Germline CDR1 and CDR2: SGHVS and FQNEAQ. This CDR3 region has 14 residues. V lost 1 base and J lost 10, with 15 bases in between.

V gene TRBV11-2 combines with J gene TRBJ1-4; D gene uncertain. Per germline, CDR1 SGHAT and CDR2 FQNNGV. The V end lost 5 bases, the J end lost 8 bases, and 15 bases lay between the germline ends. The CDR3 has 14 residues. The CDR3 DNA reads as TGTGCCAGCAGCCGTCTAGGGAGCCGAGAAAAACTGTTTTTT. Translation gives CASSRLGSREKLFF. Together with reference TRBV11-2 and TRBJ1-4, the CDR3 gives the full variable domain: EAGVAQSPRYKIIEKRQSVAFWCNPISGHATLYWYQQILGQGPKLLIQFQNNGVVDDSQLPKDRFSAERLKGVDSTLKIQPAKLEDSAVYLCASSRLGSREKLFFGSGTQLSVL.

A few counts support this clone. The chain recombines TRBV5-1 with TRBJ1-2; no definite D call. Germline loops: CDR1 SGHRS, CDR2 YFSETQ. V lost 1 base, J lost 6 bases, and 10 bases lay in between. The CDR3 covers 13 residues. CDR3 region: CASSLNGEHGYTF. The CDR3 region has the DNA TGCGCCAGCAGCTTGAACGGGGAGCATGGCTACACCTTC.

This chain uses TRBV18 with TRBJ2-2, with 11 bases identical to TRBD1. CDR3 length: 21 amino acids. Germline CDR1 is KGHSH and CDR2 is LQKENI. V lost 0 bases and J lost 4; bases outside the gene matches: 16. The CDR3 region is CASSPPKGQGASSFPTGELFF. CDR3 in DNA: TGTGCCAGCTCACCACCGAAAGGACAGGGGGCTAGTTCGTTTCCCACCGGGGAGCTGTTTTTT.

This chain uses TRBV29-1 with TRBJ1-1, with TRBD1 matching over 7 bases. Germline V gene data show CDR1 as SQVTM and CDR2 as ANQGSEA. V lost 2 bases and J lost 7; bases outside the gene matches: 7. The CDR3 has 13 residues. CDR3 amino acids: CSVENLSGGEAFF. The DNA for the CDR3 is TGCAGCGTTGAAAACCTTTCAGGGGGTGAAGCTTTCTTT. The full variable domain, completed using reference TRBV29-1 and TRBJ1-1, is SAVISQKPSRDICQRGTSLTIQCQVDSQVTMMFWYRQQPGQSLTLIATANQGSEATYESGFVIDKFPISRPNLTFSTLTVSNMSPEDSSIYLCSVENLSGGEAFFGQGTRLTVV.

This clone has a handful of counts. The chain is built from TRBV15 and TRBJ1-5; no definite D call. The CDR3 is 14 amino acids. Germline CDR1 reads LNHNV; CDR2 reads YYDKDF (reference sequence). V lost 0 bases to trimming and J lost 9 bases, with 12 bases between them. The CDR3 is CATSRDRERRPQHF. CDR3 DNA sequence: TGTGCCACCAGCAGAGATCGAGAGCGGCGGCCCCAGCATTTT.

In its sample, this clone was seen a few times. J is TRBJ1-5 and V is TRBV28; D ambiguous. The CDR3 length is 16 residues. V lost 6 bases to trimming and J lost 1 base, with 16 bases between them. CDR1 MDHEN and CDR2 SYDVKM come from the germline V gene. CDR3 bases: TGTGCCAGCAGCCCCCCTGGGAGACGGAGCAATCAGCCCCAGCATTTT. Its protein is CASSPPGRRSNQPQHF.

This clone was detected a few times. The chain links TRBV9 to TRBJ1-2; the D gene is possibly TRBD1 (6 bases). The V and J ends lost 4 bases and 5 bases respectively, with 15 bases between them. Germline V lookup: CDR1 SGDLS, CDR2 YYNGEE. The CDR3 covers 14 residues. The CDR3 spells CASSPVVGGYGYTF. The CDR3 nucleotides are TGTGCCAGCAGCCCCGTGGTAGGGGGATATGGCTACACCTTC. Supplemented by reference TRBV9 and TRBJ1-2, the full variable domain reads DSGVTQTPKHLITATGQRVTLRCSPRSGDLSVYWYQQSLDQGLQFLIQYYNGEERAKGNILERFSAQQFPDLHSELNLSSLELGDSALYFCASSPVVGGYGYTFGSGTRLTVV.

This chain joins TRBV7-8 and TRBJ1-3; D ambiguous. Trimming shortened V by 5 bases and J by 0 bases, and 23 bases separated the two germline ends. The CDR3 is 19 amino acids. From germline, CDR1 is SGHVS and CDR2 FQNEAQ. CDR3 region: CASSLRRSATASSGNTIYF. The CDR3 bases are TGTGCCAGCAGCCTTAGACGTAGCGCAACTGCTAGCTCTGGAAACACCATATATTTT.

This chain joins TRBV7-9 and TRBJ2-1, with 12 nucleotides matching TRBD2. CDR3 size: 16 residues. With V trimmed by 5 bases and J by 5 bases, 7 bases remained unmatched. CDR1 and CDR2 (germline): SEHNR, FQNEAQ (reference sequence). CDR3 nucleotides: TGTGCCAGCAGCCCAGCACGGACTAGCGGGGACAATGAGCAGTTCTTC. Translated, it gives CASSPARTSGDNEQFF. The full variable domain, its missing parts supplied by reference TRBV7-9 and TRBJ2-1, is DTGVSQNPRHKITKRGQNVTFRCDPISEHNRLYWYRQTLGQGPEFLTYFQNEAQLEKSRLLSDRFSAERPKGSFSTLEIQRTEQGDSAMYLCASSPARTSGDNEQFFGPGTRLTVL.

The genes are TRBV2 and TRBJ2-7; tentative D call: TRBD1 (6 bases). Germline V gene sequence: CDR1 SNHLY, CDR2 FYNNEI. The CDR3 runs 13 residues. V was clipped by 1 base and J by 7 bases, with 11 bases between them. Here the CDR3 reads CASSEETGREQYF. CDR3 DNA: TGTGCCAGCAGTGAAGAGACAGGAAGGGAGCAGTACTTC.

This clone was detected a few times. The chain uses TRBV11-2 and TRBJ2-5; tentatively, D is TRBD2 (6 bases). Germline CDR1 and CDR2: SGHAT and FQNNGV. V lost 5 bases to trimming and J lost 1 base, with 20 bases between them. This CDR3 is built from 17 residues. The CDR3 loop is CASSLSIRPGAQETQYF. In DNA form, the CDR3 reads TGTGCCAGCAGCCTTAGTATTAGGCCGGGAGCCCAAGAGACCCAGTACTTC.

V and J are TRBV7-9 and TRBJ1-1; TRBD1 matches at 8 bases. The V segment lost 2 bases and the J segment 0 bases; nucleotides outside the gene matches: 8. CDR3 length: 17 residues. The germline V gene encodes CDR1 SEHNR and CDR2 FQNEAQ (reference sequence). CDR3 amino acids: CASSLWGTGLMNTEAFF. Written as DNA, the CDR3 is TGTGCCAGCAGCTTATGGGGGACAGGATTAATGAACACTGAAGCTTTCTTT.

This clone occurred once. The CDR3 loop reads CASNLDRGFYSPLHF. DNA of the CDR3: TGTGCCAGCAACCTGGACAGGGGGTTTTATTCACCCCTCCACTTT. This chain joins TRBV6-1 and TRBJ1-6, with TRBD1 matching 10 bases. Trimming took 7 bases from V and 8 from J; bases not matched to a gene: 8. CDR1 is MNHNS, CDR2 SASEGT, per germline. CDR3 length equals 15 residues.

This clone showed up just a few times. The rearrangement links TRBV6-6 to TRBJ1-1; D is undetermined. The CDR3 consists of 12 residues. CDR1 is MNHNY and CDR2 is SVGAGI in the germline V gene (reference sequence). V dropped 6 bases and J dropped 4 bases, with 9 bases sitting between them. CDR3 sequence reads: CASSDRGTEAFF. Here the CDR3 DNA reads TGTGCCAGCAGCGATCGGGGCACTGAAGCTTTCTTT.

The J gene is TRBJ2-7, the V gene TRBV2; 7 bases line up with TRBD2. CDR3 size: 13 residues. V dropped 10 bases and J dropped 3; count of bases not matched to a gene: 9. Germline lookup yields CDR1 SNHLY and CDR2 FYNNEI. CDR3 sequence: CATAGLVDYEQYF. In DNA form, the CDR3 reads TGTGCCACCGCCGGACTAGTTGACTACGAGCAGTACTTC. The full variable domain, with the rest looked up from reference TRBV2 and TRBJ2-7, is EPEVTQTPSHQVTQMGQEVILRCVPISNHLYFYWYRQILGQKVEFLVSFYNNEISEKSEIFDDQFSVERPDGSNFTLKIRSTKLEDSAMYFCATAGLVDYEQYFGPGTRLTVT.

The J gene is TRBJ1-2, the V gene TRBV28; 8 bases fit TRBD1. This CDR3 has 12 amino acids. Trimming cost V 5 bases and J 7 bases; bases outside gene matches: 3. Germline CDR1 is MDHEN and CDR2 is SYDVKM. The CDR3 loop reads CASSGTGGGYTF. In nucleotides, the CDR3 is TGTGCCAGCAGTGGTACAGGGGGTGGCTACACCTTC.

This clone was observed a handful of times. The chain is built from TRBV28 and TRBJ1-4, with a tentative D call TRBD1 (5 bases). Germline CDR1 MDHEN, CDR2 SYDVKM. The CDR3 contains 15 residues. Trimming removed 3 bases at V and 8 bases at J, with 16 bases between. This CDR3 reads CASSLATLGGEKLFF. The CDR3 bases are TGTGCCAGCAGTTTGGCGACCTTGGGGGGGGAAAAACTGTTTTTT.

In this sample, this clone turned up a few times. This chain links TRBV5-1 with TRBJ2-7; D remains ambiguous. The CDR3 contains 13 residues. Trimming stripped 0 bases from V and 3 bases from J, with 7 bases between. Per germline, CDR1 SGHRS and CDR2 YFSETQ. The CDR3 region has the DNA TGCGCCAGCAGCTTGGGTCTTAACTACGAGCAGTACTTC. Protein product: CASSLGLNYEQYF.

The genes are TRBV28 and TRBJ2-1; perhaps TRBD1 as D (6 bases). The CDR3 totals 12 residues. Germline assignment: CDR1 MDHEN and CDR2 SYDVKM. V was clipped by 5 bases and J by 9 bases, with 11 bases between them. The CDR3 here is CASSTGLGEQFF. The DNA of the CDR3 is TGTGCCAGCAGTACAGGGTTGGGTGAGCAGTTCTTC.

The CDR3 region is CASSLPGYEQYF. The CDR3 DNA reads TGTGCCAGCAGTTTGCCAGGCTACGAGCAGTACTTC. The chain links TRBV28 to TRBJ2-7, with unresolved D. Germline V CDR1 and CDR2: MDHEN, SYDVKM. V shed 3 bases and J shed 3 bases, with 6 bases lying between them. The CDR3 sequence is 12 residues long.

The V call is TRBV28, the J call TRBJ2-3, with 9 bases aligning to TRBD2. The germline gives CDR1 MDHEN, CDR2 SYDVKM. The CDR3 covers 14 residues. Trimming took 2 bases from V and 7 from J; bases not matched to a gene: 4. As DNA, the CDR3 is TGTGCCAGCAGTTTAGCGGGAGGGCCGAATACGCAGTATTTT. Translating it yields CASSLAGGPNTQYF.